This T cell receptor beta chain was documented in a study of cytomegalovirus exposure and HLA in healthy donors. Study outcomes and limitations: The classifier, whose performance was assessed in both the original and validation cohorts, reportedly diagnosed cytomegalovirus status with high specificity and sensitivity. Later analysis identified a missense DCLRE1C variant that was linked to TCR beta V- and J-gene trimming.

This clone was counted a single time. Its antigen is unknown. The PCR made use of 60 Vbeta and 13 Jbeta primers. As originally analysed: Later, 80 million or so unique TCR beta chains were counted in an analysis, and approximately 10 million of them were shared. Clones were sequenced by immunoSEQ multiplex PCR, and TCRdb holds only the in-frame ones, with some missing. That table is the source of V, J and clone size, and D and trimming were worked out from the DNA. The sample yields about 270,000 clones, 65% to 85% seen once. Germline CDR1 is SEHNR and CDR2 is FQNEAQ (reference sequence). J lost 0 bases, V lost 3 bases, and 6 bases had no gene match. The CDR3 totals 18 residues.

The rearrangement links TRBV7-9 to TRBJ2-4, with 12 bases lining up with TRBD2. The TCR sequence derives from a female donor in good health and CMV-seronegative. Sequencing was done on a sample of PBMCs. DNA of the CDR3: TGTGCCAGCAGCTTGGGTCTAGCGGGAGGGTTAGCCAAAAACATTCAGTACTTC. This gives the protein CASSLGLAGGLAKNIQYF.